Here is one T cell receptor beta chain with its context. When the RNA was reverse transcribed, random hexamers were used with an input of roughly 0.45 to 1 ug. A single record per CDR3 protein comes from TCRdb applying MiXCR to the immunoSEQ multiplex PCR reads. The repertoire includes fewer than 150,000 distinct CDR3 sequences, approximately 95% of them detected once, and approximately 0.3% sits in the top ten. This sample was included in a study of CD8 T cells in Susac syndrome. The authors carried out high-throughput sequencing of TCR beta. They applied it to CD8+ and CD4+ T cells obtained from blood. Specimen: CD8+ T cells from PBMCs. The TCR sequence derives from a human donor in good health.

The CDR3 region is CATSDSGQRPYEQYF. Written as DNA, the CDR3 is TGTGCCACCAGTGACTCCGGACAAAGACCCTACGAGCAGTACTTC. This rearrangement joins TRBV24-1 to TRBJ2-7, with a possible D match to TRBD1 (5 bases). This CDR3 contains 15 residues. The germline V and J ends were trimmed by 4 bases and 2 bases, with 14 bases remaining between them. Germline CDR1 reads KGHDR; CDR2 reads SFDVKD.